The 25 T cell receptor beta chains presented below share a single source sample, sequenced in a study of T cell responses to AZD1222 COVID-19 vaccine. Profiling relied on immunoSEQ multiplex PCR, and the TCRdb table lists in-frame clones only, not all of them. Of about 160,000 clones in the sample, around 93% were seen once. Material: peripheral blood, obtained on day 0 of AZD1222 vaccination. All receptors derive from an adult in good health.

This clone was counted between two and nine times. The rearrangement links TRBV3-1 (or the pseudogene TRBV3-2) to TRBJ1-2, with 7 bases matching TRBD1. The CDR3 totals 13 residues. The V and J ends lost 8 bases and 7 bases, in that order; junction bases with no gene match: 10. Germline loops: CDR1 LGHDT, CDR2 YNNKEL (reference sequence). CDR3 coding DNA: TGTGCCAGCCGGAGGGCAGGGGACAGTGGCTACACCTTC. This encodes CASRRAGDSGYTF.

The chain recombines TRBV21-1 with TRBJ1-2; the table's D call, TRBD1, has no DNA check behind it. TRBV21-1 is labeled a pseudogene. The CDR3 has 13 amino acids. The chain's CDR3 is CASSRDRIYGYTF. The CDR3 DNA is TGTGCCAGCAGCCGGGACAGGATCTATGGCTACACCTTC.

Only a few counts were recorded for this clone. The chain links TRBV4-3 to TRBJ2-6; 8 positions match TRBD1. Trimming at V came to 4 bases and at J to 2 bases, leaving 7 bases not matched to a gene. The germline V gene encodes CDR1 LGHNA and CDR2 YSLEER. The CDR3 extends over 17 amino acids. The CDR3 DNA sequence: TGCGCCAGCAGCCTCCTAAGACAGGGGACTGGGGCCAACGTCCTGACTTTC. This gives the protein CASSLLRQGTGANVLTF.

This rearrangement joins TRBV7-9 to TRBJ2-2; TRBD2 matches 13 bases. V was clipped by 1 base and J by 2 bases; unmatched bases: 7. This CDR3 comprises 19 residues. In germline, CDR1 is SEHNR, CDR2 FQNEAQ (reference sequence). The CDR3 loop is CASSLDGRLAGGNTGELFF. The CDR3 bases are TGTGCCAGCAGCTTAGACGGGCGACTAGCGGGGGGAAACACCGGGGAGCTGTTTTTT.

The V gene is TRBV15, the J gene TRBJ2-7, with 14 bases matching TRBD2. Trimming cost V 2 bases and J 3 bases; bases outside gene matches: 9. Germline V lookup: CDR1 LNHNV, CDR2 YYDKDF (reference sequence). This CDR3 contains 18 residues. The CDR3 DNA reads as TGTGCCACCAGCAGACCGGGACTAGCGGGGGACTCCAACTACGAGCAGTACTTC. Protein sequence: CATSRPGLAGDSNYEQYF. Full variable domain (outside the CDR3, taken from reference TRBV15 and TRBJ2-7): DAMVIQNPRYQVTQFGKPVTLSCSQTLNHNVMYWYQQKSSQAPKLLFHYYDKDFNNEADTPDNFQSRRPNTSFCFLDIRSPGLGDTAMYLCATSRPGLAGDSNYEQYFGPGTRLTVT.

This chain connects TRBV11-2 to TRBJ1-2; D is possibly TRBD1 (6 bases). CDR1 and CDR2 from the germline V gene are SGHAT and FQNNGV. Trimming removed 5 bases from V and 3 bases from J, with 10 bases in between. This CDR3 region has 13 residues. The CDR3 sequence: CASSPNRDYGYTF. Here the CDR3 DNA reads TGTGCCAGCAGCCCAAACAGGGACTATGGCTACACCTTC.

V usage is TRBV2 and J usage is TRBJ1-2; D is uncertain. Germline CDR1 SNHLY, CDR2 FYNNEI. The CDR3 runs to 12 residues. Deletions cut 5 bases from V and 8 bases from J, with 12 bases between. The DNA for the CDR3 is TGTGCCAGCAGTACAGCTACCCAAGGCTACACCTTC. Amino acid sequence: CASSTATQGYTF.

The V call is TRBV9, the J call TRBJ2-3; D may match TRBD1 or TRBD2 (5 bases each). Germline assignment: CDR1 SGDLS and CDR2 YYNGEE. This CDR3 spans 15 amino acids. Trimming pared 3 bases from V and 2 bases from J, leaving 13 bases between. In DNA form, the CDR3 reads TGTGCCAGCAGCGGCACGGGGCGGTACACAGATACGCAGTATTTT. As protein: CASSGTGRYTDTQYF. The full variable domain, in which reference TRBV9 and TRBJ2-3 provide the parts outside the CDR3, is DSGVTQTPKHLITATGQRVTLRCSPRSGDLSVYWYQQSLDQGLQFLIQYYNGEERAKGNILERFSAQQFPDLHSELNLSSLELGDSALYFCASSGTGRYTDTQYFGPGTRLTVL.

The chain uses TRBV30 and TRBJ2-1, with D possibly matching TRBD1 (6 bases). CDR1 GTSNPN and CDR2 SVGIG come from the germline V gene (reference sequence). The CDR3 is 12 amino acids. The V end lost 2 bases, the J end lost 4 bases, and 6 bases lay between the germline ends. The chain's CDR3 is CAWSRGYNEQFF. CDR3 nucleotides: TGTGCCTGGAGTAGGGGGTACAATGAGCAGTTCTTC. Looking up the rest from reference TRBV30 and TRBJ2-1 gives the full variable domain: SQTIHQWPATLVQPVGSPLSLECTVEGTSNPNLYWYRQAAGRGLQLLFYSVGIGQISSEVPQNLSASRPQDRQFILSSKKLLLSDSGFYLCAWSRGYNEQFFGPGTRLTVL.

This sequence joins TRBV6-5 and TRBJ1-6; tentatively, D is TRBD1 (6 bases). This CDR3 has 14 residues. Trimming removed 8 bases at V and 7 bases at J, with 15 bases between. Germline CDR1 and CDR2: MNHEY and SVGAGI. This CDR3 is CASVISGENSPLHF. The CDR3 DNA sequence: TGTGCCAGCGTCATTTCAGGGGAAAATTCACCCCTCCACTTT.

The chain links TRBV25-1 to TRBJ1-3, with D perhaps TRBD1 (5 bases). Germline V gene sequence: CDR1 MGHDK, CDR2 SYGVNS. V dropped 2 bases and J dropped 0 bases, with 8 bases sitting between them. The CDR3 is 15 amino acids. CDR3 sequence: CASSEVGRSGNTIYF. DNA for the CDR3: TGTGCCAGCAGTGAAGTGGGGCGCTCTGGAAACACCATATATTTT. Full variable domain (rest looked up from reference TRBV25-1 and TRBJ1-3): EADIYQTPRYLVIGTGKKITLECSQTMGHDKMYWYQQDPGMELHLIHYSYGVNSTEKGDLSSESTVSRIRTEHFPLTLESARPSHTSQYLCASSEVGRSGNTIYFGEGSWLTVV.

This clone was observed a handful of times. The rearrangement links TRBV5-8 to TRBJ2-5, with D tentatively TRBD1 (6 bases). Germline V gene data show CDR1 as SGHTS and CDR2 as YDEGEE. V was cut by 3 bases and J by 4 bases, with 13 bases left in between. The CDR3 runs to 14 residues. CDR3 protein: CASSWAQGRETQYF. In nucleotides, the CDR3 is TGTGCCAGCAGCTGGGCACAGGGCAGAGAGACCCAGTACTTC. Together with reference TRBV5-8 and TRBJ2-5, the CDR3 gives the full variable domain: EAGVTQSPTHLIKTRGQQATLRCSPISGHTSVYWYQQALGLGLQFLLWYDEGEERNRGNFPPRFSGRQFPNYSSELNVNALELEDSALYLCASSWAQGRETQYFGPGTRLLVL.

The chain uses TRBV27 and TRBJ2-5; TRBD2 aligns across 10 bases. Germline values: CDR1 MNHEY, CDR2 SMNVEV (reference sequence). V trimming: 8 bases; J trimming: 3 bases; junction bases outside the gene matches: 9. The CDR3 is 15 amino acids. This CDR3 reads CASSRASGGEETQYF. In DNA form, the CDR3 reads TGTGCCAGCTCCCGGGCGAGCGGGGGGGAAGAGACCCAGTACTTC.

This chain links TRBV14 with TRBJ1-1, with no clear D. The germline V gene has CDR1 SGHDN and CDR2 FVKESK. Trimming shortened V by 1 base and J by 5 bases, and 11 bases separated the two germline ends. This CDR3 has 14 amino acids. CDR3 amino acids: CASSQVHGGTEAFF. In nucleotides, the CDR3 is TGTGCCAGCAGCCAAGTGCATGGAGGGACTGAAGCTTTCTTT.

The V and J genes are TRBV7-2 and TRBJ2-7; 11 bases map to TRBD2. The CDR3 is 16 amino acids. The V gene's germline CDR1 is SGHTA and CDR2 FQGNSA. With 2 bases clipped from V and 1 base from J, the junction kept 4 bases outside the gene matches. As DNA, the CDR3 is TGTGCCAGCAGCTTAACCCTAGCGGGAGGATCCTACGAGCAGTACTTC. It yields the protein CASSLTLAGGSYEQYF.

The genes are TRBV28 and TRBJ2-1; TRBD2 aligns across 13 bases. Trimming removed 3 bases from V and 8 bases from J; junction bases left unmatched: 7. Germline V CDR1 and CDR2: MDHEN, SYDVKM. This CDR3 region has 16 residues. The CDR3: CASSFLTSGREDEQFF. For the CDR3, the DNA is TGTGCCAGCAGTTTTCTCACTAGCGGGAGGGAGGATGAGCAGTTCTTC.

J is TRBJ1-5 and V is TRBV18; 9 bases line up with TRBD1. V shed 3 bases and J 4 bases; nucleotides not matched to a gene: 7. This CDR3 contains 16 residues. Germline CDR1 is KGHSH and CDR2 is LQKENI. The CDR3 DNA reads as TGTGCCAGCTCACCCAGGACAGGGGCCGATAATCAGCCCCAGCATTTT. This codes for CASSPRTGADNQPQHF.

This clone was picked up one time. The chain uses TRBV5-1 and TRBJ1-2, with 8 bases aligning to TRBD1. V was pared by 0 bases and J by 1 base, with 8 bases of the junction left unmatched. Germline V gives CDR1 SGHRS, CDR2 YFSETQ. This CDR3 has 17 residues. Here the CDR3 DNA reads TGCGCCAGCAGCTTGGAAGGAGGGGACAGGCTTAACTATGGCTACACCTTC. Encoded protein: CASSLEGGDRLNYGYTF.

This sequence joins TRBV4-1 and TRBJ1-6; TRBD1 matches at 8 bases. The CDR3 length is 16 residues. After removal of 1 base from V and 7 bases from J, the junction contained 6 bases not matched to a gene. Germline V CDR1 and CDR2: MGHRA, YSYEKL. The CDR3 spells CASSQVTGGWNSPLHF. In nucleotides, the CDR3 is TGCGCCAGCAGCCAAGTTACAGGGGGGTGGAATTCACCCCTCCACTTT.

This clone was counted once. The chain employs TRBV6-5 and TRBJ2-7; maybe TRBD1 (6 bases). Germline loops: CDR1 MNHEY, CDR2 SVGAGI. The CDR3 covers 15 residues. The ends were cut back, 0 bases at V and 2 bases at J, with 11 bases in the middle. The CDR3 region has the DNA TGTGCCAGCAGTTACTCGACGGGACATCCCTACGAGCAGTACTTC. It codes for CASSYSTGHPYEQYF.

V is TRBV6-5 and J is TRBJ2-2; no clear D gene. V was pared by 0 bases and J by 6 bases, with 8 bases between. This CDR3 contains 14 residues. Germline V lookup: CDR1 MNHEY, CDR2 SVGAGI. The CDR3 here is CASSYSIPAGELFF. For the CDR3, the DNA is TGTGCCAGCAGTTACTCGATTCCCGCCGGGGAGCTGTTTTTT.

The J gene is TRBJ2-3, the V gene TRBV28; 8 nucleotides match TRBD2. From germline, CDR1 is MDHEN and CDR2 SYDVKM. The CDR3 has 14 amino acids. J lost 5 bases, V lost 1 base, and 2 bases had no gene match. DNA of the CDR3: TGTGCCAGCAGTTTATATCGGGAGGGAGATACGCAGTATTTT. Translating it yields CASSLYREGDTQYF.

The CDR3: CASSHSRGSYEQYF. CDR3 sequence (DNA): TGTGCCAGCAGCCATTCCAGGGGGTCCTACGAGCAGTACTTC. This sequence joins TRBV3-1 (or the pseudogene TRBV3-2) and TRBJ2-7; 7 bases agree with TRBD1. Germline V gene lookup returns CDR1 LGHDT and CDR2 YNNKEL (reference sequence). The CDR3 is 14 amino acids. J gave up 1 base and V 3 bases, and 3 bases lay outside the gene matches.

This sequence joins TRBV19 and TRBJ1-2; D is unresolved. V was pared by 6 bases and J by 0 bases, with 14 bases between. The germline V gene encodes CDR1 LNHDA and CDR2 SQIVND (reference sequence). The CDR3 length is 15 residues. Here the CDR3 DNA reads TGTGCCAGTAGGATCAAGACTACAGCTAACTATGGCTACACCTTC. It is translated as CASRIKTTANYGYTF.

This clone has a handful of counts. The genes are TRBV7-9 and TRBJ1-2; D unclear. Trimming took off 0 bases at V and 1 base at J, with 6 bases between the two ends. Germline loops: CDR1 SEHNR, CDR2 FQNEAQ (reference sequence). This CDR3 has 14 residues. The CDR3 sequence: CASSLAPDNYGYTF. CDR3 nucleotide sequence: TGTGCCAGCAGCTTAGCGCCGGATAACTATGGCTACACCTTC.